This TCR beta chain was sequenced in a study of beta chain features in type 1 diabetes. About the study: Age, gender and cell yields were alike across patients and healthy donors. Summed over all samples, the examined sorted cells came to under 110,000,000.

The study's findings and limits: Moderate yet significant TCRB CDR3 shortening was seen in Type 1 diabetes patients in all four CD4+ subsets.

CD45RO/CCR7/CD25/CD127/CD95/CD27 separated CD4+ naive, central memory, regulatory and stem cell-like memory cells by sorting. Expressed TCRB transcripts got sequenced, as all isolated RNA was reverse transcribed. Assay used: immunoSEQ multiplex PCR; TCRdb lists only in-frame clones, some missing. The repertoire consists of roughly 290,000 clones, with approximately 15% occurring once and the leading ten covering roughly 0.015%. The germline V gene encodes CDR1 SGHRS and CDR2 YFSETQ. With 6 bases clipped from V and 7 bases from J, the junction kept 8 bases outside the gene matches. The CDR3 consists of 13 residues. This clone appeared a few times. Its target is unknown.

The J gene is TRBJ2-7, the V gene TRBV5-1; 9 nucleotides match TRBD2. Sequenced material: naive CD4+ T cells from blood. The receptor comes from a man between 18 and 35 years old with type 1 diabetes. CDR3 nucleotides: TGCGCCAGCACGGGCGGGAGGGACGGAGAGCAGTACTTC. Translation: CASTGGRDGEQYF.